The entry that follows covers one T cell receptor (beta chain) sequence. Combining a sample-barcoded 5' primer with a J-beta primer mix, a second PCR ran for roughly 7 to 11 cycles. A template-switch adaptor with 12 random nucleotides tagged each cDNA molecule. MiXCR was run by TCRdb on the 5' RACE reads, yielding one entry per CDR3 protein. The table shows 700,000 to 950,000 distinct CDR3 sequences, with 58% occurring only once. The data belong to a study of blood T cells in healthy people across ages. CDR1 is DFQATT, CDR2 SNEGSKA, per germline (reference sequence). There are 17 residues in the CDR3. V was shortened by 4 bases and J by 5 bases, with 24 bases between the two germline ends.

Input material: blood. The V call is TRBV20-1, the J call TRBJ1-5; D is unresolved. The sequence was collected from a young man in good health. The CDR3 region is CSATIGSSGVLYQPQHF. DNA of the CDR3: TGCAGTGCTACAATCGGTTCGAGTGGGGTTTTGTATCAGCCCCAGCATTTT.